These T cell receptor beta chains were read from a single sample in a study of human T cells and chemical hapten exposure. TCRdb used MiXCR to reprocess the RACE reads, holding one entry per CDR3 protein. The table includes tens of thousands of distinct CDR3 sequences, 10% to 15% detected once. Source: whole blood, taken in connection with sensitization to the hapten diphenylcyclopropenone (DPC). All receptors derive from a woman aged 45-65 years with alopecia areata. Some clones in this sample may be carry-over from other donors' samples. CDR3s leave out the opening cysteine and the closing phenylalanine or tryptophan. D genes are given only for firm matches.

length,J,D,V,CDR3
12,TRBJ2-7,TRBD2,TRBV20-1,SVDRLAGGNEQY
14,TRBJ2-1,-,TRBV5-1,ASRPRTGSSYNEQF
9,TRBJ1-1,-,TRBV18,ASSGVVEAF
15,TRBJ2-1,TRBD2,TRBV23-1,ASSPRPKREGYHEQF
11,TRBJ2-5,-,TRBV14,ASSQGAASTQY
13,TRBJ1-6,-,TRBV5-1,ASSSTQGFDSPLH
13,TRBJ2-1,TRBD2,TRBV14,ASRRSGRTYNEQF
16,TRBJ2-1,-,TRBV11-2,ASSLHGTSTNSYNEQF
14,TRBJ2-6,-,TRBV6-5,ASRRTGSSGANVLT
14,TRBJ2-7,TRBD1,TRBV15,ATSRDRGTSLNEQY
13,TRBJ1-5,-,TRBV30,AWSLRGPGNQPQH
16,TRBJ1-3,TRBD1,TRBV6-5,ASSPGQLLSFSGNTIY
9,TRBJ2-7,-,TRBV7-8,ASSPMAHQY
15,TRBJ2-7,TRBD2,TRBV5-1,ASSPPLRTSGYYEQY
12,TRBJ1-1,-,TRBV10-3,AIRTQAMNTEAF
15,TRBJ2-1,TRBD2,TRBV20-1,SAPDASGRGAYNEQF
12,TRBJ2-7,TRBD2,TRBV5-4,ASSPTSGDYEQY
17,TRBJ2-1,-,TRBV29-1,SVVWISKLAQKGYNEQF
15,TRBJ1-1,-,TRBV21-1,ASSNYGDRGIYTEAF
9,TRBJ2-3,-,TRBV20-1,SARWADTQY
13,TRBJ1-1,TRBD1,TRBV20-1,SALRRGRMNTEAF
14,TRBJ1-1,-,TRBV10-3,AISESRDRLNTEAF
11,TRBJ2-3,-,TRBV7-3,ASSSTRSDTQY
13,TRBJ2-7,TRBD2,TRBV2,ASSGNSGGLYEQY
11,TRBJ1-5,-,TRBV18,ASCQEMGQPQH
15,TRBJ2-1,-,TRBV5-1,ASSPGLGQSSYNEQF
12,TRBJ2-1,TRBD2,TRBV12-3/TRBV12-4,ASSRLAGGNEQF
13,TRBJ2-3,TRBD1,TRBV11-3,ASSRGQGLTDTQY
12,TRBJ2-3,TRBD2,TRBV30,AWGVQGLADTQY
9,TRBJ1-3,-,TRBV29-1,SAGNGNTIY
12,TRBJ2-5,-,TRBV7-6,ANSLAPFQETQY
15,TRBJ2-1,TRBD2,TRBV7-3,ASSLTGSAGAYNEQF
12,TRBJ2-1,TRBD1,TRBV5-4,ASSKQSRDSIQF
13,TRBJ2-3,-,TRBV6-4,ASSLTGRRADTQY
13,TRBJ2-3,-,TRBV10-3,AISVRWEPGDTQY
12,TRBJ2-1,-,TRBV5-1,ASSSPSVPYEQF
15,TRBJ2-1,TRBD1,TRBV5-5,ASSLAGALQGGNEQF
11,TRBJ2-1,-,TRBV29-1,SVGETRDNEQF
13,TRBJ2-7,-,TRBV6-6,ASSPTGSNPYEQC
11,TRBJ1-1,-,TRBV29-1,SVDGGLFGEAF
13,TRBJ2-3,-,TRBV20-1,SARDAAAPTDTQY
16,TRBJ2-7,TRBD2,TRBV6-6,ASNPTGLAGGSVDEQY
12,TRBJ2-1,-,TRBV29-1,SVEDVGPNTEQF
10,TRBJ1-2,-,TRBV5-1,ASSLAGYGYT
16,TRBJ1-1,TRBD1,TRBV7-8,ASSFLRSGTEMNTEAF
13,TRBJ2-1,TRBD2,TRBV7-6,ASSDGLAGRYEQF
12,TRBJ2-2,-,TRBV18,ASSPAGRPGELF
10,TRBJ1-3,-,TRBV10-3,AISAHVDTIY